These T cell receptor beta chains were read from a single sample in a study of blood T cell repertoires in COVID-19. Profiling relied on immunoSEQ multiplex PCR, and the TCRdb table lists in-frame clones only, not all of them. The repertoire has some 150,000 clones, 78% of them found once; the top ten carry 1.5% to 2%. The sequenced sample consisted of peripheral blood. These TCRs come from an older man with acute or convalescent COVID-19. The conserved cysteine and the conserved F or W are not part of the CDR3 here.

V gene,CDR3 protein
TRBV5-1,ASSFTGNTGELF
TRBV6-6,ASSSGTDNYGYT
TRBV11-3,ASSLDGTRGDNEQF
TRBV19,ASGGGGASEQF
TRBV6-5,ASSYSRLGNTEAF
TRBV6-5,ASRVGAGVYGYT
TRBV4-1,ASSLQWWNEQF
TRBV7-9,ASSPGTGGFSSPLH
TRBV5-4,ATNPGQIKGVYT
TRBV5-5,ASSFMEYRGQPQH
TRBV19,ASIFNSGTLYGYT
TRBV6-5,ASSYSGTGGSYGYT
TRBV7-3,ASSRDTRQETQY
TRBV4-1,ASSQVRGMSLEAF
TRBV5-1,ASSLGTGISQTEAF
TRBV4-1,ASSQDLATGDEKLF
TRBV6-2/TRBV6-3,ASSYGDRGREQY
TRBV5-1,ASSRWTGDNSPLH
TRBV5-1,ASSLTGQGRNEKLF
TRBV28,ASSSSSGGAIETQY
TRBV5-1,ASRVQREYNEQF
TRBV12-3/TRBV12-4,ASSLPNGYT
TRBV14,ASSVGTGGNEQF
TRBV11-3,AIQQDSSPRGYT
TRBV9,ASSVGALAGGWETQY
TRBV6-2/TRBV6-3,ASSSRVGDRGGSPLH
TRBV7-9,ASKRSGTSTDTQY
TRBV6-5,ASSYSITGDQPQH
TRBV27,ASSTYGTAGELF
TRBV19,ASSKASGGAGRPDTQY
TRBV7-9,ASSPRQGNYGYT
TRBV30,AWNLGQGSNQPQH
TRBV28,AGGGSSTDTQY
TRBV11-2,ASSLVRGSQETQY
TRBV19,ASSITGGNTEAF
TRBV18,ASSPRGPGTNEKLF
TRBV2,ASRPGQGRNTEAF
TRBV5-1,ASSTTSRLGRDTQY
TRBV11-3,ASSTGTSGTDTQY
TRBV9,ASSPGGILGDSYNSPLH
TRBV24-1,ATSDSSNQPQH
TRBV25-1,ASSEGTGQAYGYT
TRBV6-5,ASTVTIRTVAF
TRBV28,ASSFQGASGYT
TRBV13,ASSARGDSTDTQY
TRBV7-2,ASRGGGAPNTGELF
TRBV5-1,ASSEDRRNSPLH